This T cell receptor beta chain was identified during a study of beta chain features in type 1 diabetes. Sequenced material consisted of expressed TCRB transcripts (all of the isolated RNA was reverse transcribed). It was found that naive, central memory and regulatory T cell samples averaged roughly 3.5 million reads. The assay was immunoSEQ multiplex PCR, and TCRdb's table has in-frame clones only and misses some. The data hold roughly 240,000 clones, with about 63% observed a single time. Findings of the study overall: The naive, central memory and Treg TCRB repertoires of patients appeared to be more similar to one another than those of healthy donors.

Concerning this clone itself: The antigen is undetermined.

Each donor gave one heparinised blood draw averaging about 110 mL. This TCR came from a man younger than 40 in good health. Input material: naive CD4+ T cells from blood.

DNA of the CDR3: TGTGCTAGTGCCGGAAGGACAGGGCCCCTCAATGAGCAGTTCTTC. This encodes CASAGRTGPLNEQFF. This sequence joins TRBV12-5 and TRBJ2-1; 8 bases agree with TRBD1. The trim removed 7 bases at V and 6 bases at J, leaving 11 bases unmatched. CDR1 is LGHNT and CDR2 is FRNRAP in the germline V gene. This CDR3 is built from 15 residues.